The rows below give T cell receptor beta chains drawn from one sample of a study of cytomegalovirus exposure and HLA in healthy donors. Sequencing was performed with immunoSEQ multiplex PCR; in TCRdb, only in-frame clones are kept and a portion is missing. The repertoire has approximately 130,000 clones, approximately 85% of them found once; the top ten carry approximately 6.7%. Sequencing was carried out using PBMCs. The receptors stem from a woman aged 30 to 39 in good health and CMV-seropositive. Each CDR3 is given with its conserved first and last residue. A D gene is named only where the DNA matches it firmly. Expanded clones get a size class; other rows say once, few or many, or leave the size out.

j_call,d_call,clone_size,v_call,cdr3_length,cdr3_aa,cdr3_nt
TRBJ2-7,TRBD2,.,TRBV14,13,CASSSGLAREQYF,TGTGCCAGCAGCTCGGGACTAGCCCGCGAGCAGTACTTC
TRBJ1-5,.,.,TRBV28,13,CASTYRSNQPQHF,TGTGCCAGCACGTACAGAAGCAATCAGCCCCAGCATTTT
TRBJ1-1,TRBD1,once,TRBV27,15,CASTTRQGRETEAFF,TGTGCCAGCACCACCCGACAGGGCCGGGAGACTGAAGCTTTCTTT
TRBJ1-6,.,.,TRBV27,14,CASSFSYTNSPLHF,TGTGCCAGCAGTTTCTCTTACACAAATTCACCCCTCCACTTT
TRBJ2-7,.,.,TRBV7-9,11,CASGGVYEQYF,TGTGCCAGCGGAGGGGTCTACGAGCAGTACTTC
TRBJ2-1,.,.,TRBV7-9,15,CASSRTSSSYNEQFF,TGTGCCAGCAGCCGTACTAGCAGCTCCTACAATGAGCAGTTCTTC
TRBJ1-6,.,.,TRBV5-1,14,CASSLEAVGSPLHF,TGCGCCAGCAGCTTGGAGGCGGTAGGATCACCCCTCCACTTT
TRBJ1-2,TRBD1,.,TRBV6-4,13,CASSETGGGGYTF,TGTGCCAGCAGTGAAACAGGGGGAGGAGGCTACACCTTC
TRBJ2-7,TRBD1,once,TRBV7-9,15,CASSLGDRSSYEQYF,TGTGCCAGCAGCTTAGGGGACAGGTCCTCCTACGAGCAGTACTTC
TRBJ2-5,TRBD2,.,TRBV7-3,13,CASSLGLGETQYF,TGTGCCAGCAGCTTAGGACTAGGAGAGACCCAGTACTTC
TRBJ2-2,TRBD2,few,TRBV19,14,CASRTSGGTGELFF,TGTGCCAGTAGGACTAGCGGGGGCACCGGGGAGCTGTTTTTT
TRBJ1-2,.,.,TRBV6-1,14,CASRLLGGADGYTF,TGTGCCAGCAGGCTCCTGGGGGGGGCTGATGGCTACACCTTC
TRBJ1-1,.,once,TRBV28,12,CASSQMNTEAFF,TGTGCCAGCAGTCAGATGAACACTGAAGCTTTCTTT
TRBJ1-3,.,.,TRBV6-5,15,CASSYSMDTRTTIYF,TGTGCCAGCAGTTACTCGATGGACACCCGAACCACCATATATTTT